What follows describes a single TCR beta chain. Its antigen remains unidentified. TCRdb fed the RT-PCR reads into MiXCR, producing one record per CDR3 protein. The top ten clones hold less than 8.5% of a sample with 650,000 or so distinct CDR3 sequences, roughly 15% of them seen once. This record comes from a study of response to subunit inactivated influenza vaccine. Findings of the study overall: There was a suggestion from the authors that each seasonal influenza vaccination recruits few new T cells.

The germline V gene has CDR1 LGHDT and CDR2 YNNKEL (reference sequence). V was trimmed by 1 base and J by 2 bases, leaving 9 bases between them. This CDR3 contains 15 residues. The material was PBMCs from blood, obtained 14 to 15 days before vaccination. The chain combines TRBV3-1 with TRBJ2-4; the D is unclear. The TCR comes from a man aged 45-65 years who received an inactivated influenza vaccine. The CDR3 DNA sequence: TGTGCCAGCAGCCAAGTTGACACATCCAAAAACATTCAGTACTTC. It yields the protein CASSQVDTSKNIQYF. The full variable domain, completed using reference TRBV3-1 and TRBJ2-4, is DTAVSQTPKYLVTQMGNDKSIKCEQNLGHDTMYWYKQDSKKFLKIMFSYNNKELIINETVPNRFSPKSPDKAHLNLHINSLELGDSAVYFCASSQVDTSKNIQYFGAGTRLSVL.